This TCR beta chain was retrieved from a study of blood T cell repertoires in COVID-19. Categorization into cohorts depended on clinical history that participants reported. Two negative PCRs, clearance, or symptom resolution characterized the recovered Cohort 3 donors. V dropped 6 bases and J dropped 1; count of bases not matched to a gene: 5. CDR1 and CDR2 (germline): SNHLY, FYNNEI. CDR3 size: 15 residues. Generated by immunoSEQ multiplex PCR, the TCRdb table keeps only in-frame clones and is missing some. This sample has more than 150,000 clones, with approximately 88% found just once. This receptor was identified in an older woman who had recovered from COVID-19. The J gene is TRBJ1-5, the V gene TRBV2; 8 bases are a match to TRBD1. The sequencing sample was made of PBMCs or T cells enriched from blood (not recorded which). CDR3 bases: TGTGCCAGCAGAGACCGGGACAGGAGCAATCAGCCCCAGCATTTT. Protein sequence: CASRDRDRSNQPQHF.